Reported below is one TCR beta chain. Its antigen is currently unknown. Only in-frame clones appear in the TCRdb table, and some are missing; sequencing was by immunoSEQ multiplex PCR. This table holds 150,000 to 160,000 clones, 70% to 90% found once. V was clipped by 2 bases and J by 8 bases, with 16 bases between them. This CDR3 contains 15 residues. Germline CDR1 is SGHTA and CDR2 is FQGTGA. The data belong to a study of cytomegalovirus exposure and HLA in healthy donors. Study results and caveats: In vitro, three CMV-associated chains proved specific for CMV antigens. The dataset shows that most TCR sequences were rare, while some public TCRs occurred in many donors.

These donors were members of the 120-subject validation cohort, a group separate from the approximately 700-subject first cohort. The clonotype was recovered from a human donor in good health. Material: PBMCs. The V and J genes are TRBV7-3 and TRBJ2-1, with D maybe TRBD2 (6 bases). In DNA, the CDR3 is TGTGCCAGCAGCTTATACCCACGGGAGCTGGATGAGCAGTTCTTC. As protein: CASSLYPRELDEQFF. Based on the CDR3 plus reference TRBV7-3 and TRBJ2-1, the full variable domain is GAGVSQTPSNKVTEKGKYVELRCDPISGHTALYWYRQSLGQGPEFLIYFQGTGAADDSGLPNDRFFAVRPEGSVSTLKIQRTERGDSAVYLCASSLYPRELDEQFFGPGTRLTVL.